This TCR beta chain was profiled in a study of regulatory T cells in long-lasting Graves disease. Study-level background: More than 5 years of antithyroid drugs with positive TSH receptor antibodies defined persistent Graves' disease.

Arm-PCR of CDR3 regions and iRepertoire HTBI primers were used to build TCR beta libraries. Original analysis: Across samples, around 60 TRBV and about 15 TRBJ segments were found. TCRdb re-called the multiplex PCR reads through MiXCR, storing one row per CDR3 protein. TCRdb, not the original authors, processed these V and J calls. The sample carries about 430,000 distinct CDR3 sequences, around a fifth recorded once. Whole-study results and caveats: Persistent disease preferred TRBV28, TRBJ1-2 and TRBJ2-5; new disease, TRBV20-1 and TRBJ2-1.

The table lists this clonotype with many counts. Its antigen is not identified. The time point is: persistent/refractory GD, antithyroid drugs over 5 years with positive TRAb. RNA isolated from PBMCs was used to make the TCR library. EDTA tubes collected 7.5 to 9.5 milliliters of peripheral blood. V dropped 4 bases and J dropped 6; count of bases not matched to a gene: 10. CDR1 and CDR2 from the germline V gene are MGHDK and SYGVNS. The CDR3 consists of 15 residues. Sequenced material: peripheral blood mononuclear cells (PBMCs), taken when the disease was refractory, from a patient treated with antithyroid drugs. J is TRBJ1-2 and V is TRBV25-1; the match to TRBD1 covers 8 bases. The receptor's source is a female donor with Graves disease. The CDR3 protein is CASSALTGEVNGYTF. CDR3 coding DNA: TGTGCCAGCAGTGCTCTGACAGGGGAGGTAAATGGCTACACCTTC.